The rows below give T cell receptor beta chains drawn from one sample of a study of blood T cell repertoires in COVID-19. The repertoire was sequenced with immunoSEQ multiplex PCR; TCRdb's copy has only in-frame clones and lacks some. The sample records about 24,000 clones, 80% to 90% being singletons. The sequenced material came from peripheral blood. These receptors came from a human donor with active COVID-19. The donor label of this sample is uncertain. The CDR3 runs from the conserved cysteine through the conserved F or W. A D gene is named only where the DNA matches it firmly. Where a row states a size, it is once, few, many or the class of an expanded clone; other rows omit it.

TGTGCCAGCAGGTCCCGGGGGGGGATTGGCTACACCTTC	CASRSRGGIGYTF	once	.	TRBV6-5	TRBJ1-2
TGTGCCAGTAGTTCCTCAGACAGTCCTCGTCAGCCCCAGCATTTT	CASSSSDSPRQPQHF	once	.	TRBV19	TRBJ1-5
TGTGCCAGCAGATCGACAGGGGGAGATATCGAGCAGTACTTC	CASRSTGGDIEQYF	few	TRBD1	TRBV7-2	TRBJ2-7
TGTGCCAGCACGGCGGGCACTGAAGCTTTCTTT	CASTAGTEAFF	.	.	TRBV27	TRBJ1-1
TGTGCCAGTAGTATGGTGGGCAGGGTTGATCAGCCCCAGCATTTT	CASSMVGRVDQPQHF	.	.	TRBV19	TRBJ1-5
TGCGCCAGCCTGGGCCTCGCGAACACCGGGGAGCTGTTTTTT	CASLGLANTGELFF	.	.	TRBV10-2	TRBJ2-2
TGTGCCAGCAGTCCCGCGGGGGGCTGGGCAGATACGCAGTATTTT	CASSPAGGWADTQYF	.	TRBD2	TRBV6-5	TRBJ2-3
TGTGCCAGCTCACCTTGGACAGGGGAGCTGAACACTGAAGCTTTCTTT	CASSPWTGELNTEAFF	.	TRBD1	TRBV18	TRBJ1-1
TGTGCCATCAGTGAGTCGAGTTCCCCGGGACTAGCGGGGAACTACGAGCAGTACTTC	CAISESSSPGLAGNYEQYF	.	TRBD2	TRBV10-3	TRBJ2-7
TGTGCCAGTAGTATAGGCGGGACTAGCGGTTCAGAGACCCAGTACTTC	CASSIGGTSGSETQYF	.	TRBD2	TRBV19	TRBJ2-5
TGTGCCAGCAGCCAAACCCTCCGGGAGACCCAGTACTTC	CASSQTLRETQYF	.	.	TRBV3-1/TRBV3-2	TRBJ2-5
TGTGCCAGCAGCACTCGGACTAGCGGGATATACAATGAGCAGTTCTTC	CASSTRTSGIYNEQFF	.	TRBD2	TRBV7-8	TRBJ2-1
TGTGCCAGCAGCCAAGATCCGGGAGCCTACAATGAGCAGTTCTTC	CASSQDPGAYNEQFF	.	.	TRBV4-2	TRBJ2-1
TGTGCCAGCAGCTTGACGGGGGTAGACTACGAGCAGTACTTC	CASSLTGVDYEQYF	.	.	TRBV5-6	TRBJ2-7
TGCGCCAGCAGTGGACTGACTAGGACAGATACGCAGTATTTT	CASSGLTRTDTQYF	.	.	TRBV10-2	TRBJ2-3
TGTGCCAGTAAACAGGGGGCGTATAATGAAAAACTGTTTTTT	CASKQGAYNEKLFF	.	TRBD1	TRBV27	TRBJ1-4
TGTGCCAGCAGCGTAGCTGTCGGTCGCACAGATACGCAGTATTTT	CASSVAVGRTDTQYF	once	.	TRBV9	TRBJ2-3
TGTGCCAGCAGGATAACTAGCGGGGTAGATACGCAGTATTTT	CASRITSGVDTQYF	.	TRBD2	TRBV7-8	TRBJ2-3
TGTGCCAGCAGCTTGCAGGGGAGCACAGATACGCAGTATTTT	CASSLQGSTDTQYF	.	.	TRBV7-9	TRBJ2-3
TGTGCCAGCAGCTTACGTGTTAGCGGTTACGAGCAGTACTTC	CASSLRVSGYEQYF	.	.	TRBV7-8	TRBJ2-7
TGTGCCAGCAGTTGGGGACAGGCCCAACTGTTTTTT	CASSWGQAQLFF	once	TRBD1	TRBV12-3/TRBV12-4	TRBJ1-4
TGCGCCAGCAGCCAACCTACAGGGGGCCGAGGTGGCTACACCTTC	CASSQPTGGRGGYTF	.	TRBD1	TRBV4-1	TRBJ1-2
TGTGCCAGCAGTCCCCGGAAGGGCGGGGTAGGGGAGCTGTTTTTT	CASSPRKGGVGELFF	.	.	TRBV6-5	TRBJ2-2
TGTGCTAGTGGCACCCAGCGCGGAGATACGCAGTATTTT	CASGTQRGDTQYF	once	.	TRBV12-5	TRBJ2-3
TGTGCCAGCAGTTCCCGTAGCGGCCCTCCCTACGAGCAGTACTTC	CASSSRSGPPYEQYF	.	.	TRBV6-2/TRBV6-3	TRBJ2-7
TGTGCCAGCAGTTTACGCACAGGGCTATCCTACGAGCAGTACTTC	CASSLRTGLSYEQYF	.	.	TRBV27	TRBJ2-7
TGTGCCACCAGCGATAAGACAGCTAACTATGGCTACACCTTC	CATSDKTANYGYTF	once	.	TRBV15	TRBJ1-2
TGTGCCAGCAGCTTAGAGCGCGCAGGGGAAGAGACCCAGTACTTC	CASSLERAGEETQYF	.	.	TRBV7-6	TRBJ2-5
TGTGCCAGCACCTCGAGGGGGCCCTATGGCTACACCTTC	CASTSRGPYGYTF	few	TRBD1	TRBV7-2	TRBJ1-2
TGCGCCAGCAGCCAAGATCGGCAGGATGACAATCAGCCCCAGCATTTT	CASSQDRQDDNQPQHF	.	.	TRBV4-1	TRBJ1-5
TGTGCCAGCAGGGAAGGCGGGACAGGGGGGGAAAAACTGTTTTTT	CASREGGTGGEKLFF	.	TRBD1	TRBV2	TRBJ1-4
TGTGCCAGCAGCGCTAGCGGGAACGAGCAGTACTTC	CASSASGNEQYF	.	TRBD2	TRBV11-2	TRBJ2-7
TGCAGTGCTAGTACTTGGGGAGGGGACGAGCAGTACTTC	CSASTWGGDEQYF	.	TRBD2	TRBV20-1	TRBJ2-7
TGTGCCCTGGGTATTCGGGGAGCCCAGAAAAATCAGCCCCAGCATTTT	CALGIRGAQKNQPQHF	.	.	TRBV30	TRBJ1-5
TGTGCCAGCAGCTTAGCTGGACTAGCGGGGGGCTACCAGGGGAACCAGTACTTC	CASSLAGLAGGYQGNQYF	.	TRBD2	TRBV7-6	TRBJ2-5
TGTGCCAGCAGCTTACCGGCCGGGACACACAATGAAAAACTGTTTTTT	CASSLPAGTHNEKLFF	.	.	TRBV7-2	TRBJ1-4
TGTGCCAGCAGCACCGGACACCCGGCCTACGAGCAGTACTTC	CASSTGHPAYEQYF	.	.	TRBV4-2	TRBJ2-7
TGTGCCAGCAGCTTCGCAGGGGCTAACTATGGCTACACCTTC	CASSFAGANYGYTF	.	.	TRBV7-2	TRBJ1-2
TGTGCCAGCAGCATGGGACTAAGCCCCTACAATGAGCAGTTCTTC	CASSMGLSPYNEQFF	few	TRBD2	TRBV7-9	TRBJ2-1
TGTGCCAGCACCAAATCGCGGGGCTCAGAGGAGCAGTACTTC	CASTKSRGSEEQYF	.	.	TRBV5-4	TRBJ2-7